What follows are 4 T cell receptor beta chains derived from one specimen sequenced in a study of cytomegalovirus exposure and HLA in healthy donors. The PCR used 60 Vbeta and 13 Jbeta primers. Repertoires were generated with immunoSEQ multiplex PCR, while TCRdb's copy carries only in-frame clones and drops some. The sample yields approximately 150,000 clones, over 60% seen once. Material: PBMCs. These receptors were obtained from a woman under 40 in good health and CMV-seronegative.

The chain employs TRBV18 and TRBJ1-3, with unresolved D. Trimming took off 3 bases at V and 0 bases at J, with 9 bases between the two ends. The length of the CDR3 is 15 residues. Germline CDR1 reads KGHSH; CDR2 reads LQKENI. CDR3 loop: CASSPRGLSGNTIYF. The CDR3 nucleotides read TGTGCCAGCTCACCCCGCGGGCTCTCTGGAAACACCATATATTTT.

Only one count was recorded for this clone. This rearrangement joins TRBV11-2 to TRBJ2-5; D gene ambiguous. Germline V lookup: CDR1 SGHAT, CDR2 FQNNGV. The V end was cut by 0 bases, the J end by 5 bases, with 7 bases between. CDR3 length equals 13 residues. CDR3 sequence reads: CASSLDSGETQYF. In DNA form, the CDR3 reads TGTGCCAGCAGCTTAGATTCGGGTGAGACCCAGTACTTC.

The chain recombines TRBV11-2 with TRBJ2-7, with D maybe TRBD2 (5 bases). Trimming left V 4 bases short and J 0 bases short, with 13 bases between. Germline-derived CDR1 and CDR2 are SGHAT and FQNNGV. The CDR3 totals 15 residues. The CDR3 loop reads CASSSTDWSSYEQYF. The DNA for the CDR3 is TGTGCCAGCAGCTCGACGGACTGGAGCTCCTACGAGCAGTACTTC.

The chain links TRBV9 to TRBJ1-1; D is possibly TRBD1 (5 bases). CDR1 is SGDLS, CDR2 YYNGEE, per germline. The CDR3 sequence is 14 residues long. V gave up 3 bases and J gave up 0 bases, with 9 bases separating them. The CDR3 region is CASSEGVMNTEAFF. The CDR3 DNA follows: TGTGCCAGCAGCGAAGGGGTTATGAACACTGAAGCTTTCTTT.